Listed below are T cell receptor beta chains from one sample, sequenced in a study of neurological immune-mediated disorders. TCRdb used MiXCR to reprocess the 5' RACE reads, holding one entry per CDR3 protein. The sample lists some 20,000 distinct CDR3 sequences, approximately 26% occurring once. The sample taken for sequencing was PBMCs. These receptors were taken from a man aged 50-60 years with HTLV-1-associated myelopathy (HAM/TSP). Both conserved end residues are part of each CDR3. A D gene is named only where the DNA matches it firmly. Only some rows state a clone size, as once, few, many or a class for expanded clones.

len | j_gene | d_gene | v_gene | abundance | CDR3nt | CDR3aa
14 | TRBJ2-7 | - | TRBV29-1 | many | TGCAGCGTTGTTGGGGGGTGGACAGGCTACGAGCAGTACTTC | CSVVGGWTGYEQYF
14 | TRBJ1-3 | - | TRBV4-3 | - | TGCGCCAGCAGCCAAGGACACTCTGGAAACACCATATATTTT | CASSQGHSGNTIYF
15 | TRBJ2-5 | TRBD1 | TRBV2 | few | TGTGCCAGCCGAGTGGACAGGGTAGGCCGAGAGACCCAGTACTTC | CASRVDRVGRETQYF
15 | TRBJ2-1 | TRBD1 | TRBV6-2/TRBV6-3 | - | TGTGCCAGCAGTTACCGGACAGGGAAATCTGATGAGCAGTTCTTC | CASSYRTGKSDEQFF
12 | TRBJ2-4 | TRBD2 | TRBV12-3/TRBV12-4 | - | TGTGCCAGCAGTTGGGAGGGGAACATTCAGTACTTC | CASSWEGNIQYF
13 | TRBJ1-1 | - | TRBV7-3 | medium-sized | TGTGCCAGCAGCGTTTCTATGAACACTGAAGCTTTCTTT | CASSVSMNTEAFF
15 | TRBJ1-1 | - | TRBV20-1 | few | TGCAGTGCTAGAGTTTGGCAGGGTGGGAACACTGAAGCTTTCTTT | CSARVWQGGNTEAFF
14 | TRBJ2-7 | - | TRBV20-1 | - | TGCAGTGCTAGAGAGGGGGGCCTCGGGGACGAGCAGTACTTC | CSAREGGLGDEQYF
17 | TRBJ2-5 | TRBD2 | TRBV12-3/TRBV12-4 | - | TGTGCCAGCAGTCTCAGAGTTGCTAGCGGGGGTCAGGAGACCCAGTACTTC | CASSLRVASGGQETQYF
12 | TRBJ2-1 | - | TRBV2 | - | TGTGCCAGTCGGGGAGGGGGGGATGAGCAGTTCTTC | CASRGGGDEQFF
13 | TRBJ2-7 | - | TRBV24-1 | few | TGTGCCACCAGTGATCGCACAGGTCCCCGGCAGTACTTC | CATSDRTGPRQYF
16 | TRBJ2-3 | - | TRBV20-1 | few | TGCAGTGCTTGGACAGGGGCTAGCGGGCTCACAGATACGCAGTATTTT | CSAWTGASGLTDTQYF
16 | TRBJ2-4 | - | TRBV5-1 | few | TGCGCCAGCAGCTTCGACCTTTTTGGGGGCAAAAACATTCAGTACTTC | CASSFDLFGGKNIQYF
16 | TRBJ2-5 | - | TRBV27 | few | TGTGCCAGCAGTTTGTGGGGAGGGGGAGAGCAAGAGACCCAGTACTTC | CASSLWGGGEQETQYF
15 | TRBJ2-1 | TRBD1 | TRBV19 | - | TGTGCCAGTAGTAATCCGGGACAGGGGAACAATGAGCAGTTCTTC | CASSNPGQGNNEQFF
12 | TRBJ2-7 | - | TRBV3-1 | - | TGTGCCAGCAGCCAGAGGGATGACGAGCAGTACTTC | CASSQRDDEQYF
15 | TRBJ1-1 | TRBD1 | TRBV6-5 | many | TGTGCCAGCAGTTCCGCAGGGACAGGGATCCCTGAAGCTTTCTTT | CASSSAGTGIPEAFF
18 | TRBJ2-3 | TRBD2 | TRBV7-3 | - | TGTGCCAGCAGCCCTACTGGTAGCGGGGGGCGAGGCACAGATACGCAGTATTTT | CASSPTGSGGRGTDTQYF
12 | TRBJ2-5 | TRBD1 | TRBV29-1 | - | TGCAGCGCCCAAGACAGGGAAGAGACCCAGTACTTC | CSAQDREETQYF
14 | TRBJ2-2 | TRBD1 | TRBV12-3/TRBV12-4 | - | TGTGCCGTCAGACAGGGCCTTGACACCGGGGAGCTGTTTTTT | CAVRQGLDTGELFF
12 | TRBJ1-2 | - | TRBV6-5 | - | TGTGCCAGCAGAGGGGGGCCCTGGGGCTACACCTTC | CASRGGPWGYTF
14 | TRBJ2-1 | - | TRBV20-1 | medium-sized | TGCAGTGTCTACGCCTCGAGCTCCTACAATGAGCAGTTCTTC | CSVYASSSYNEQFF
14 | TRBJ2-7 | - | TRBV9 | once | TGTGCCAGCAGCGTAGACGTGGGTCCCTACGAGCAGTACTTC | CASSVDVGPYEQYF
13 | TRBJ1-2 | - | TRBV20-1 | few | TGCAGTGCTGGAGAGGCCAGGGCCTATGGCTACACCTTC | CSAGEARAYGYTF
15 | TRBJ2-1 | - | TRBV7-9 | few | TGTGCCAGCAGATCGACAGTCCTCTCCTACAATGAGCAGTTCTTC | CASRSTVLSYNEQFF
15 | TRBJ2-7 | - | TRBV5-5 | many | TGTGCCAGCAGCTTGGCGGCTAGCGTTGCCTACGAGCAGTACTTC | CASSLAASVAYEQYF
14 | TRBJ2-2 | - | TRBV7-3 | many | TGTGCCAGCAGCTTAACCGGGACATCCGGGGAGCTGTTTTTT | CASSLTGTSGELFF
15 | TRBJ1-5 | - | TRBV5-1 | many | TGCGCCAGCAGCCCGAACACCGGGACAAATCAGCCCCAGCATTTT | CASSPNTGTNQPQHF
15 | TRBJ1-5 | - | TRBV7-2 | medium-sized | TGTGCCAGCAGCTTAGTTTTCGGGGGGAATCAGCCCCAGCATTTT | CASSLVFGGNQPQHF
14 | TRBJ2-3 | - | TRBV5-1 | - | TGCGCCAGCAGCTTCCGTGGGGTCACAGATACGCAGTATTTT | CASSFRGVTDTQYF
13 | TRBJ2-7 | - | TRBV6-5 | - | TGTGCCAGCAGTTACTCGACGGGGAGAGAGCAGTACTTC | CASSYSTGREQYF
13 | TRBJ2-1 | - | TRBV7-8 | - | TGTGCCAGCTGGGGGCCACGCTACAATGAGCAGTTCTTC | CASWGPRYNEQFF
16 | TRBJ1-1 | - | TRBV5-1 | - | TGCGCCAGCAGCTTGCTATATAGCGCCGCTAACACTGAAGCTTTCTTT | CASSLLYSAANTEAFF
14 | TRBJ2-5 | - | TRBV18 | - | TGTGCCAGCTCACCACCGACAGCCCTAACGACCCAGTACTTC | CASSPPTALTTQYF
15 | TRBJ2-5 | TRBD2 | TRBV20-1 | - | TGCAGTGCCGTCCCGGGGCTAGCGGGAAGAGAGACCCAGTACTTC | CSAVPGLAGRETQYF
17 | TRBJ1-1 | TRBD1 | TRBV20-1 | - | TGCAGTGCTAGTCGGGGGGTTCCGGGACAGGGAAACACTGAAGCTTTCTTT | CSASRGVPGQGNTEAFF
13 | TRBJ2-1 | - | TRBV10-3 | many | TGTGCCATCAGTGAGGGGGATTACAATGAGCAGTTCTTC | CAISEGDYNEQFF
13 | TRBJ2-3 | TRBD2 | TRBV6-1 | few | TGTGCCAGCAGCGGGGACTATAGAGATACGCAGTATTTT | CASSGDYRDTQYF
13 | TRBJ2-5 | TRBD1 | TRBV5-1 | few | TGCGCCAGCAGCTTGCAGGGGGAGGAGACCCAGTACTTC | CASSLQGEETQYF
13 | TRBJ1-2 | - | TRBV14 | - | TGTGCCAGCAGCCAAACGCCCGCATATGGCTACACCTTC | CASSQTPAYGYTF
13 | TRBJ1-1 | TRBD1 | TRBV7-2 | many | TGTGCCAGCAGCCCTCAGGGGGCCACTGAAGCTTTCTTT | CASSPQGATEAFF
16 | TRBJ1-5 | TRBD1 | TRBV20-1 | - | TGCAGTGCTAGGACAGGGGGAATGTGGGGCAATCAGCCCCAGCATTTT | CSARTGGMWGNQPQHF
13 | TRBJ1-1 | - | TRBV5-1 | few | TGCGCCAGTCGCGAGGGGCTGGGCACTGAAGCTTTCTTT | CASREGLGTEAFF
14 | TRBJ1-2 | - | TRBV5-1 | few | TGCGCCAGCAGCTTTAAAGACAGTTACTATGGCTACACCTTC | CASSFKDSYYGYTF
14 | TRBJ2-3 | - | TRBV5-4 | few | TGTGCCAGCAGCAGCGGGCTAGCAAGGGATACGCAGTATTTT | CASSSGLARDTQYF
12 | TRBJ2-7 | - | TRBV29-1 | few | TGCAGCGCCGTCCGGACAGAGGGTGAGCAGTACTTC | CSAVRTEGEQYF
17 | TRBJ2-3 | TRBD2 | TRBV2 | - | TGTGCCAGCAGTGAACGGCTAGCGGGGAGCTTCACAGATACGCAGTATTTT | CASSERLAGSFTDTQYF
16 | TRBJ2-3 | TRBD2 | TRBV20-1 | - | TGCAGTGCTACGCGGACTAGCGGAACTAGCACAGATACGCAGTATTTT | CSATRTSGTSTDTQYF
14 | TRBJ1-5 | TRBD1 | TRBV10-2 | - | TGCGCCAGCAGCACAGGGGTGAGCAATCAGCCCCAGCATTTT | CASSTGVSNQPQHF
12 | TRBJ2-7 | - | TRBV10-3 | - | TGTGCCATCAGTGAGGTTGGGGACGAGCAGTACTTC | CAISEVGDEQYF
14 | TRBJ1-5 | - | TRBV5-5 | few | TGTGCCAGCAGCTTGTGGCAGGGAGGCCAGCCCCAGCATTTT | CASSLWQGGQPQHF
15 | TRBJ1-3 | - | TRBV12-3/TRBV12-4 | many | TGTGCCAGCAGTCCTCCTCGGGGCGGTGGAAACACCATATATTTT | CASSPPRGGGNTIYF
12 | TRBJ2-7 | - | TRBV30 | - | TGTGCCTGGGAAATGGGGGTCGGGCAGCAGTACTTC | CAWEMGVGQQYF
13 | TRBJ1-6 | - | TRBV27 | many | TGTGCCAGTAGAATGTCCTATAATTCACCCCTCCACTTT | CASRMSYNSPLHF
14 | TRBJ2-1 | - | TRBV20-1 | many | TGCAGTGCCAATCTTCTGATGGGCTTTGATGAGCAGTTCTTC | CSANLLMGFDEQFF